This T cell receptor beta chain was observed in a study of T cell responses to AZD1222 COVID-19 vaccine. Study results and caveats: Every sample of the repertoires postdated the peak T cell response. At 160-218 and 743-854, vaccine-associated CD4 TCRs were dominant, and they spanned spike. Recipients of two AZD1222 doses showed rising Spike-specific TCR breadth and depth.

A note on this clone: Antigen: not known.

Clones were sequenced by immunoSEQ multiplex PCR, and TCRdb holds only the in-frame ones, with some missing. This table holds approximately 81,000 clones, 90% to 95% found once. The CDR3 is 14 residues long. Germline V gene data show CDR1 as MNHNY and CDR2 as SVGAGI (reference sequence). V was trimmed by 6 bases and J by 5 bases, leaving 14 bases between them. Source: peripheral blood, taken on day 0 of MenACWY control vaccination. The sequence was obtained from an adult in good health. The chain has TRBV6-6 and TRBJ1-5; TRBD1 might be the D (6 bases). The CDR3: CASREPGADQPQHF. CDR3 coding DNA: TGTGCCAGCAGAGAGCCAGGGGCCGATCAGCCCCAGCATTTT.